The T cell receptor (beta chain) under discussion was sequenced for a study of T cell changes during pregnancy in multiple sclerosis. Profiled with immunoSEQ multiplex PCR; TCRdb holds only in-frame clones, not every one. Of 90,000 to 120,000 clones listed, about 92% were seen once; the top ten hold around 1.2%. V lost 4 bases to trimming and J lost 11 bases; unmatched junction nucleotides: 8. The CDR3 is made up of 13 amino acids. Germline V lookup: CDR1 SNHLY, CDR2 FYNNEI. Material: peripheral blood, obtained in the second trimester of pregnancy. The clonotype was recovered from a female donor with multiple sclerosis, enrolled in a pregnancy study. The V gene is TRBV2, the J gene TRBJ1-5; 7 bases line up with TRBD1. DNA of the CDR3: TGTGCCAGCAGTGGGGCAGGGGGTAGGGCCCAGCATTTT. Its translation is CASSGAGGRAQHF.